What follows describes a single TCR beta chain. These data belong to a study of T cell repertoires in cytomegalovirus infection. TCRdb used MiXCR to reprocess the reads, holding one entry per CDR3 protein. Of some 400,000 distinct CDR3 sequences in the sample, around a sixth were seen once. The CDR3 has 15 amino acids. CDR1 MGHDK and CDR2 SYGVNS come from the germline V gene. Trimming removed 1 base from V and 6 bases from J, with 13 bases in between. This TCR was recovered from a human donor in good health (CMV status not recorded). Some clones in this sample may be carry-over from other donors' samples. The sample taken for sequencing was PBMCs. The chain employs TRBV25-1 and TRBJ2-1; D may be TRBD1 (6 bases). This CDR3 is CASSEFALGGNEQFF. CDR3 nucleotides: TGTGCCAGCAGTGAATTCGCCTTAGGGGGCAATGAGCAGTTCTTC.